The 20 T cell receptor beta chains reported below all come from one sample, sequenced in a study of metastatic and nonmetastatic thyroid tumors. Via MiXCR, TCRdb re-called the PCR reads. The data hold roughly 30,000 clones, with roughly 15% observed a single time. Ahead of thyroid surgery, no patient had received treatment of any kind. The sequenced sample was blood. These receptors originate from a female donor with papillary thyroid cancer or a benign thyroid nodule (not recorded which). Some clones in this sample may be carry-over from other donors' samples.

The chain is built from TRBV5-1 and TRBJ2-3, with D unclear. The ends were cut back, 3 bases at V and 3 bases at J, with 17 bases in the middle. The CDR3 is 16 residues long. Germline values: CDR1 SGHRS, CDR2 YFSETQ. CDR3 nucleotides: TGCGCCAGCAGCTCCTTTGGCTTGGGGTTGACAGATACGCAGTATTTT. This encodes CASSSFGLGLTDTQYF.

The chain employs TRBV6-2 or TRBV6-3 and TRBJ2-1; 8 nucleotides agree with TRBD1. Germline-derived CDR1 and CDR2 are MNHEY and SVGEGT. CDR3 length equals 16 residues. Trimming took 5 bases from V and 0 from J; bases not matched to a gene: 6. The CDR3: CASSQGQGSSYNEQFF. As DNA, the CDR3 is TGTGCCAGCAGTCAAGGACAGGGCAGCTCCTACAATGAGCAGTTCTTC.

The chain joins TRBV10-1 to TRBJ1-1; D unresolved. CDR3 length equals 13 residues. Trimming removed 6 bases from V and 2 bases from J, with 10 bases in between. CDR1 and CDR2 from the germline V gene are WNHNN and SYGVQD (reference sequence). In nucleotides, the CDR3 is TGCGCCAGCAGCGTGCAGCGAAACACTGAAGCTTTCTTT. Protein product: CASSVQRNTEAFF.

By sample share, this clone is medium-sized (0.01 to 0.1%). CDR3 sequence (DNA): TGTGCCAGCAGAGGGACAGCCAATTCACCCCTCCACTTT. This translates into CASRGTANSPLHF. The chain carries TRBV6-1 and TRBJ1-6; 7 bases match TRBD1. Germline V CDR1 and CDR2: MNHNS, SASEGT. The CDR3 runs to 13 residues. V gave up 6 bases and J gave up 7 bases; unmatched junction bases: 3.

This clone was seen at least ten times. Here the CDR3 reads CSVGSSRGQVGELFF. Written as DNA, the CDR3 is TGCAGCGTGGGTAGCAGCAGGGGGCAAGTCGGGGAGCTGTTTTTT. V gene TRBV29-1 combines with J gene TRBJ2-2; 8 bases map to TRBD1. With V trimmed by 6 bases and J by 7 bases, 13 bases remained unmatched. The CDR3 runs 15 residues. Germline loops: CDR1 SQVTM, CDR2 ANQGSEA.

This clone was seen at least ten times. As DNA, the CDR3 is TGTGCCACCGGACAGATTTTGAACACTGAAGCTTTCTTT. This codes for CATGQILNTEAFF. V usage is TRBV15 and J usage is TRBJ1-1; a possible D gene is TRBD1 (6 bases). Trimming took 8 bases from V and 0 from J, leaving 10 bases between them. Germline values: CDR1 LNHNV, CDR2 YYDKDF (reference sequence). The CDR3 is 13 residues long.

This clone was seen a few times. The genes are TRBV19 and TRBJ1-1; D ambiguous. Trimming removed 6 bases at V and 1 base at J, with 15 bases between. The CDR3 is 15 amino acids. The germline V gene encodes CDR1 LNHDA and CDR2 SQIVND (reference sequence). The CDR3 nucleotides read TGTGCCAGTAGCCCCCGTAAAGGTGGGAACACTGAAGCTTTCTTT. This encodes CASSPRKGGNTEAFF.

This clone came up many times. The chain joins TRBV20-1 to TRBJ1-6, with D hard to call. The germline V gene has CDR1 DFQATT and CDR2 SNEGSKA (reference sequence). This CDR3 region has 14 residues. The ends were cut back, 5 bases at V and 2 bases at J, with 10 bases in the middle. The CDR3 DNA reads TGCAGTGCTTACAAGAGGGCCTATAATTCACCCCTCCACTTT. Translating gives CSAYKRAYNSPLHF.

To note about this clone: The CDR3 ends on some other residue instead of the conserved phenylalanine or tryptophan, so this is likely a read error. Because the CDR3's place on the DNA is in doubt, the DNA is left out and the CDR3 is given as listed by TCRdb. The rearrangement uses TRBV28 and TRBJ1-6. The CDR3 extends over 11 residues, inclusive of both ends. Germline V gene data show CDR1 as MDHEN and CDR2 as SYDVKM. This chain's CDR3 is CASSSYRAHEQ.

By proportion, this clone is medium-sized (0.01 to 0.1%). This chain joins TRBV6-4 and TRBJ2-2, with TRBD1 matching 10 bases. CDR3 length equals 14 residues. Germline V CDR1 and CDR2: MRHNA, SNTAGT. J lost 1 base, V lost 8 bases, and 1 base had no gene match. The CDR3 nucleotides read TGTGCCAGCCGGGACAGGGGGAACACCGGGGAGCTGTTTTTT. It encodes CASRDRGNTGELFF.

J is TRBJ2-3 and V is TRBV2, with 13 bases identical to TRBD2. This CDR3 contains 16 residues. Germline V gene data show CDR1 as SNHLY and CDR2 as FYNNEI. V lost 8 bases and J lost 1; bases outside the gene matches: 6. The CDR3 is CASLRTSGSRTDTQYF. The CDR3 bases are TGTGCCAGCCTTAGGACTAGCGGGAGTCGCACAGATACGCAGTATTTT.

This clone was recorded at least ten times. CDR3 nucleotides: TGTGCCAGCAGTTCAGGACCCTCCATTGAAAAACTGTTTTTT. Its translation is CASSSGPSIEKLFF. This rearrangement joins TRBV7-3 to TRBJ1-4; D is undetermined. Germline CDR1 SGHTA, CDR2 FQGTGA. Trimming left V 6 bases short and J 7 bases short, with 15 bases between. The CDR3 contains 14 residues.

This clone came up a few times. The V gene is TRBV2, the J gene TRBJ2-7; no clear D gene. The CDR3 covers 11 residues. The germline gives CDR1 SNHLY, CDR2 FYNNEI. Deletions cut 5 bases from V and 6 bases from J, with 8 bases between. In DNA, the CDR3 is TGTGCCAGCAGTCTTGGATTCGAGCAGTACTTC. It is translated as CASSLGFEQYF.

The chain couples TRBV20-1 to TRBJ2-1, with D perhaps TRBD1 (6 bases). The CDR3 consists of 15 residues. Germline V lookup: CDR1 DFQATT, CDR2 SNEGSKA (reference sequence). V lost 3 bases and J lost 8, with 20 bases in between. The CDR3 bases are TGCAGTGCTAGTGGGGGCAGGAAGGGGGTCGATGAGCAGTTCTTC. Its protein product is CSASGGRKGVDEQFF.

Judged by abundance, this clone is medium-sized. At one of its ends the junction is not consistent with the germline gene, which may arise from a read error. J is TRBJ2-7 and V is TRBV28, with D uncertain. CDR1 and CDR2 from the germline V gene are MDHEN and SYDVKM. This CDR3 is 12 amino acids long. CDR3 region: CASSFSIYKQYF. CDR3 DNA: TGTGCCAGCAGTTTTTCTATCTACAAGCAGTACTTC.

This clone was seen ten or more times. V is TRBV12-3 or TRBV12-4 and J is TRBJ2-1, with 7 bases matching TRBD2. Trimming cost V 10 bases and J 2 bases; bases outside gene matches: 5. The CDR3 runs to 13 residues. In DNA, the CDR3 is TGTGCCACCTTGACTAGCCCCTACAATGAGCAGTTCTTC. Encoded protein: CATLTSPYNEQFF.

J is TRBJ1-5 and V is TRBV19; D is unclear. Looked up from germline, CDR1 is LNHDA and CDR2 is SQIVND (reference sequence). V was cut by 7 bases and J by 3 bases, with 16 bases left in between. There are 15 residues in the CDR3. The CDR3 sequence: CASIKDPSVNQPQHF. Written as DNA, the CDR3 is TGTGCCAGTATTAAGGATCCGTCCGTCAATCAGCCCCAGCATTTT. The full variable domain, with the rest looked up from reference TRBV19 and TRBJ1-5, is DGGITQSPKYLFRKEGQNVTLSCEQNLNHDAMYWYRQDPGQGLRLIYYSQIVNDFQKGDIAEGYSVSREKKESFPLTVTSAQKNPTAFYLCASIKDPSVNQPQHFGDGTRLSIL.

This clone was counted only a few times. The rearrangement uses TRBV24-1 and TRBJ2-2; D is uncertain. V was clipped by 5 bases and J by 5 bases, with 8 bases between them. Germline V CDR1 and CDR2: KGHDR, SFDVKD. This CDR3 region has 13 residues. The CDR3 DNA reads as TGTGCCACCAGTGCAGGAAGGACCGGGGAGCTGTTTTTT. Protein product: CATSAGRTGELFF.

About this clone itself: The CDR3 does not close with the conserved phenylalanine or tryptophan, likely indicating a read error. It is unclear where the CDR3 begins or ends on the DNA, so no DNA is shown, and the CDR3 is as TCRdb lists it. The J gene is TRBJ2-6, the V gene TRBV6-2 or TRBV6-3; TRBD2, the table's D call, lacks a check against the DNA. The CDR3 has 17 residues if both end residues are counted. The germline gives CDR1 MNHEY, CDR2 SVGEGT. CDR3 protein: CASSWGGVISGANVLKD.

In its sample, this clone was seen many times. The CDR3 is CSITGGRPEAFF. The CDR3 region has the DNA TGCAGTATCACAGGGGGCCGGCCTGAAGCTTTCTTT. V usage is TRBV20-1 and J usage is TRBJ1-1; 9 bases line up with TRBD1. The CDR3 runs 12 residues. The V gene end was trimmed by 8 bases and the J gene end by 6 bases; junction bases not matched to a gene: 7. The germline CDR1 and CDR2 sequences are DFQATT and SNEGSKA (reference sequence).